This entry lists 30 T cell receptor beta chains sequenced from one sample in a study of response to subunit inactivated influenza vaccine. From the RT-PCR reads, TCRdb called clonotypes with MiXCR, one entry per CDR3 protein. The sample carries fewer than 250,000 distinct CDR3 sequences, about 15% recorded once. The sequences come from CD8+ T cells sorted from PBMCs, collected approximately 5 days after vaccination. The origin of the receptors is a man aged 45-60 years who received an inactivated influenza vaccine.

The chain employs TRBV11-3 and TRBJ2-1, with 7 bases aligning to TRBD1. Germline CDR1 reads SGHNT; CDR2 reads YENEEA. The CDR3 consists of 16 residues. The J segment lost 0 bases and the V segment lost 5 bases, leaving 7 bases of the junction unmatched. CDR3 loop: CASSLTGQSSYNEQFF. The CDR3 DNA reads TGTGCCAGCAGCCTCACGGGACAGAGCTCCTACAATGAGCAGTTCTTC.

This clonotype was seen a few times. The V call is TRBV24-1, the J call TRBJ2-7; D gene ambiguous. The CDR3 loop spans 12 amino acids. Germline lookup yields CDR1 KGHDR and CDR2 SFDVKD. Trimming stripped 3 bases from V and 6 bases from J, with 8 bases between. The DNA for the CDR3 is TGTGCCACCAGTGATGGGATCGGCGAGCAGTACTTC. Protein sequence: CATSDGIGEQYF.

The chain joins TRBV7-9 to TRBJ2-2; TRBD1 agrees at 7 bases. Per germline, CDR1 SEHNR and CDR2 FQNEAQ (reference sequence). CDR3 size: 15 residues. V lost 5 bases and J lost 3; bases outside the gene matches: 6. The CDR3 loop reads CASSLETGYTGELFF. CDR3 in DNA: TGTGCCAGCAGCCTGGAGACAGGGTACACCGGGGAGCTGTTTTTT.

This clonotype was seen a few times. The rearrangement links TRBV6-2 or TRBV6-3 to TRBJ2-1; TRBD2 agrees at 7 bases. The CDR3 totals 15 residues. Losses at the gene ends were 7 bases for V and 6 bases for J; bases not matched to a gene: 12. CDR1 is MNHEY, CDR2 SVGEGT, per germline. CDR3 in amino acids: CASINEGGPGNEQFF. The DNA of the CDR3 is TGTGCCAGCATCAACGAGGGAGGGCCAGGCAATGAGCAGTTCTTC.

At least ten counts were recorded for this clonotype. This sequence joins TRBV29-1 and TRBJ1-1, with D unclear. Germline V gene data show CDR1 as SQVTM and CDR2 as ANQGSEA. CDR3 length: 10 residues. Trimming left V 6 bases short and J 7 bases short, with 9 bases between. For the CDR3, the DNA is TGCAGCGTCACCGTTGTTGAAGCTTTCTTT. It yields the protein CSVTVVEAFF.

This clonotype was seen many times. The rearrangement links TRBV12-3 or TRBV12-4 to TRBJ2-3; perhaps TRBD1 as D (6 bases). The CDR3 spans 17 residues. V lost 2 bases and J 3 bases, leaving 18 bases between the germline ends. The chain's CDR3 is CASSLSGRGLATDTQYF. Here the CDR3 DNA reads TGTGCCAGCAGTTTATCGGGCAGGGGCTTGGCAACAGATACGCAGTATTTT.

V gene TRBV9 combines with J gene TRBJ2-1, with D possibly being TRBD2 (5 bases). CDR3 length: 14 amino acids. The germline V gene has CDR1 SGDLS and CDR2 YYNGEE. V was trimmed by 6 bases and J by 2 bases, leaving 12 bases between them. This CDR3 is CASTPSLTYNEQFF. The CDR3 nucleotides read TGTGCCAGCACCCCTAGCTTAACCTACAATGAGCAGTTCTTC.

This chain uses TRBV14 with TRBJ2-7, with TRBD1 as a possible D gene (6 bases). This CDR3 is built from 15 residues. Looked up from germline, CDR1 is SGHDN and CDR2 is FVKESK. The V and J ends lost 6 bases and 4 bases respectively, with 19 bases between them. The DNA for the CDR3 is TGTGCCAGCAGTCCAGGTGCAGGGGCCTATTACGAGCAGTACTTC. Protein product: CASSPGAGAYYEQYF.

This clonotype was seen ten or more times. The chain carries TRBV12-3 or TRBV12-4 and TRBJ1-4; the D gene is possibly TRBD1 (6 bases). V was clipped by 5 bases and J by 8 bases, with 15 bases between them. This CDR3 is 14 amino acids long. CDR3 in amino acids: CASSQLGHSEKLFF. The DNA for the CDR3 is TGTGCCAGCAGTCAGCTGGGACATTCGGAAAAACTGTTTTTT.

This clonotype has more than one count but fewer than ten. The V call is TRBV9, the J call TRBJ1-2; TRBD1 matches at 9 bases. CDR1 SGDLS and CDR2 YYNGEE come from the germline V gene. This CDR3 contains 15 residues. The V and J ends lost 4 bases and 8 bases, in that order; junction bases with no gene match: 12. The CDR3 DNA reads TGTGCCAGCAGCCCCCCGTTTGGACAGGGGCCCGGCTACACCTTC. It yields the protein CASSPPFGQGPGYTF.

There are a few counts of this clonotype. The genes are TRBV2 and TRBJ2-7; no firm D call. V lost 1 base and J lost 2, with 3 bases in between. CDR3 length equals 12 residues. Looked up from germline, CDR1 is SNHLY and CDR2 is FYNNEI. The CDR3 loop reads CASSEGAYEQYF. CDR3 DNA sequence: TGTGCCAGCAGTGAAGGTGCCTACGAGCAGTACTTC. Full variable domain (rest looked up from reference TRBV2 and TRBJ2-7): EPEVTQTPSHQVTQMGQEVILRCVPISNHLYFYWYRQILGQKVEFLVSFYNNEISEKSEIFDDQFSVERPDGSNFTLKIRSTKLEDSAMYFCASSEGAYEQYFGPGTRLTVT.

The sample holds many counts of this clonotype. This chain connects TRBV9 to TRBJ2-2, with D possibly matching TRBD1 (6 bases). Germline V gene sequence: CDR1 SGDLS, CDR2 YYNGEE. The V gene lost 0 bases and the J gene lost 1 base, with 7 bases spanning the gap. CDR3 length: 15 amino acids. The CDR3 DNA sequence: TGTGCCAGCAGCGTAGGGACAGAGAACACCGGGGAGCTGTTTTTT. Its protein is CASSVGTENTGELFF.

The chain employs TRBV9 and TRBJ2-3, with D possibly being TRBD2 (6 bases). The CDR3 sequence is 16 residues long. CDR1 is SGDLS and CDR2 is YYNGEE in the germline V gene. The V gene lost 0 bases and the J gene lost 2 bases, with 13 bases spanning the gap. The CDR3 coding sequence is TGTGCCAGCAGCGTAGCGGGGCGGGAATTCACAGATACGCAGTATTTT. It codes for CASSVAGREFTDTQYF.

This clonotype appeared a few times. The genes are TRBV14 and TRBJ1-6; no firm D call. This CDR3 is built from 14 residues. CDR1 is SGHDN, CDR2 FVKESK, per germline. Trimming cost V 1 base and J 10 bases, with 11 bases left between them. In nucleotides, the CDR3 is TGTGCCAGCAGCCAAGTCCCCACGGGGTCACCCCTCCACTTT. Its protein is CASSQVPTGSPLHF.

The sample holds many counts of this clonotype. This chain connects TRBV2 to TRBJ2-1, with 7 bases matching TRBD2. Germline V gene lookup returns CDR1 SNHLY and CDR2 FYNNEI. The ends lost 8 bases at V and 3 bases at J; junction bases unmatched: 4. The CDR3 is made up of 13 amino acids. The chain's CDR3 is CASGGRGYNEQFF. CDR3 in DNA: TGTGCCAGCGGCGGGAGAGGCTACAATGAGCAGTTCTTC.

This clonotype was counted many times. V is TRBV10-1 and J is TRBJ2-5, with TRBD1 identical over 8 bases. Germline-derived CDR1 and CDR2 are WNHNN and SYGVQD (reference sequence). This CDR3 is built from 14 residues. Unmatched junction bases numbered 4, after V lost 3 bases and J lost 4 bases. The CDR3 DNA follows: TGCGCCAGCAGTGATGACAGGGGTGGAGAGACCCAGTACTTC. Its translation: CASSDDRGGETQYF.

The gene calls are TRBV6-5 and TRBJ2-3, with D possibly matching TRBD2 (5 bases). The germline V and J ends were trimmed by 4 bases and 0 bases, with 11 bases remaining between them. Germline CDR1 reads MNHEY; CDR2 reads SVGAGI. CDR3 length: 15 amino acids. CDR3 nucleotide sequence: TGTGCCAGCAGTTGGGGAGTATCTAGCACAGATACGCAGTATTTT. Its translation is CASSWGVSSTDTQYF.

This clonotype appeared many times. CDR3 sequence (DNA): TGTGCCAGCAGTTTAACTAGCGGGGGGCCCCTCTACAATGAGCAGTTCTTC. Encoded protein: CASSLTSGGPLYNEQFF. The chain combines TRBV12-3 or TRBV12-4 with TRBJ2-1, with TRBD2 matching over 12 bases. Trimming removed 2 bases from V and 3 bases from J; junction bases left unmatched: 5. This CDR3 has 17 residues.

Note on this clonotype: A much larger clone is a single base away; this may be a read error. The chain is built from TRBV11-2 and TRBJ2-1, with a possible D match to TRBD2 (6 bases). The CDR3 runs 11 residues. V was pared by 3 bases and J by 16 bases, with 13 bases between. Germline CDR1 SGHAT, CDR2 FQNNGV. CDR3 DNA sequence: TGTGCCAGCAGCTTGGGGGAGGTGCACTTCTTC. Protein: CASSLGEVHFF.

The chain couples TRBV12-3 or TRBV12-4 to TRBJ2-5; no definite D call. Trimming stripped 1 base from V and 4 bases from J, with 4 bases between. CDR3 size: 12 residues. The CDR3 loop reads CASSLDPETQYF. The CDR3 coding sequence is TGTGCCAGCAGTTTAGACCCAGAGACCCAGTACTTC.

About this clonotype: At one end the junction does not follow the germline gene, possibly because of a read error. This sequence joins TRBV20-1 and TRBJ2-1; 7 bases are shared with TRBD2. The CDR3 sequence is 16 residues long. Per germline, CDR1 DFQATT and CDR2 SNEGSKA (reference sequence). In DNA form, the CDR3 reads TGCTGTGCTAGAGATCTTTTCGGGGAGGGCCCCAATGAGCAGTTCTTC. Translation: CCARDLFGEGPNEQFF.

This clonotype was found many times. CDR3 loop: CASSGDYNEQFF. CDR3 DNA sequence: TGTGCCAGCAGCGGGGACTACAATGAGCAGTTCTTC. The chain combines TRBV6-5 with TRBJ2-1, with a tentative D call TRBD2 (5 bases). The V and J ends lost 6 bases and 3 bases respectively, with 6 bases between them. Germline values: CDR1 MNHEY, CDR2 SVGAGI. This CDR3 comprises 12 residues.

This clonotype has a count of ten or more. The V call is TRBV20-1, the J call TRBJ1-6; the D is unclear. CDR1 is DFQATT, CDR2 SNEGSKA, per germline (reference sequence). There are 15 residues in the CDR3. V was pared by 2 bases and J by 0 bases, with 8 bases between. DNA for the CDR3: TGCAGTGCTAGACTCGGGTTCTCCTATAATTCACCCCTCCACTTT. Translated: CSARLGFSYNSPLHF.

This clonotype came up many times. The rearrangement uses TRBV7-8 and TRBJ2-3; 8 nucleotides match TRBD2. Trimming cost V 5 bases and J 6 bases; bases outside gene matches: 10. This CDR3 contains 15 residues. Looked up from germline, CDR1 is SGHVS and CDR2 is FQNEAQ. CDR3 residues: CASSLIAGNTDTQYF. DNA for the CDR3: TGTGCCAGCAGCCTTATAGCGGGAAACACGGATACGCAGTATTTT. The full variable domain, completed using reference TRBV7-8 and TRBJ2-3, is GAGVSQSPRYKVAKRGQDVALRCDPISGHVSLFWYQQALGQGPEFLTYFQNEAQLDKSGLPSDRFFAERPEGSVSTLKIQRTQQEDSAVYLCASSLIAGNTDTQYFGPGTRLTVL.

This rearrangement joins TRBV12-3 or TRBV12-4 to TRBJ2-1, with unresolved D. V shed 2 bases and J shed 1 base, with 12 bases lying between them. There are 16 residues in the CDR3. The DNA of the CDR3 is TGTGCCAGCAGTTTAAGTGCCGGCAAATCCTACAATGAGCAGTTCTTC. It specifies CASSLSAGKSYNEQFF.

This clonotype has a count of ten or more. The chain couples TRBV30 to TRBJ2-5, with D tentatively TRBD1 (5 bases). V was pared by 5 bases and J by 4 bases, with 14 bases between. Germline lookup yields CDR1 GTSNPN and CDR2 SVGIG (reference sequence). The CDR3 has 13 residues. The CDR3 region is CAWHQGLGETQYF. CDR3 sequence (DNA): TGTGCCTGGCATCAGGGTCTGGGAGAGACCCAGTACTTC.

This clonotype turned up a few times. The gene calls are TRBV24-1 and TRBJ2-3; D is unclear. V was cut by 4 bases and J by 4 bases, with 11 bases left in between. Germline CDR1 is KGHDR and CDR2 is SFDVKD. This CDR3 has 14 residues. CDR3 sequence (DNA): TGTGCCACCAGTGACCCTGGGGTGGCAGATACGCAGTATTTT. Its protein product is CATSDPGVADTQYF.

This clonotype was detected a few times. This chain uses TRBV6-5 with TRBJ2-7; 7 bases match TRBD1. CDR1 and CDR2 (germline): MNHEY, SVGAGI. Unmatched junction bases numbered 7, after V lost 2 bases and J lost 3 bases. The CDR3 runs to 15 residues. The CDR3 coding sequence is TGTGCCAGCAGTTACGGAAGGGACAGCTACTACGAGCAGTACTTC. This codes for CASSYGRDSYYEQYF.

The rearrangement links TRBV12-3 or TRBV12-4 to TRBJ2-1, with TRBD2 identical over 9 bases. Unmatched junction bases numbered 8, after V lost 5 bases and J lost 6 bases. The CDR3 has 15 amino acids. The CDR3 DNA sequence: TGTGCCAGCAGTACTCCGGGACTAGCCCTCAATGAGCAGTTCTTC. Protein sequence: CASSTPGLALNEQFF.

This clonotype was picked up a small number of times. The chain uses TRBV19 and TRBJ1-1, with D possibly matching TRBD1 (6 bases). The V gene's germline CDR1 is LNHDA and CDR2 SQIVND (reference sequence). The length of the CDR3 is 14 residues. V lost 8 bases and J lost 4, with 17 bases in between. This CDR3 is CASAYRVEGTEAFF. As DNA, the CDR3 is TGTGCCAGTGCTTACAGGGTAGAGGGCACTGAAGCTTTCTTT.